These T cell receptor beta chains were read from a single sample in a study of CD8 T cells in ankylosing spondylitis. TCRdb re-analysed the 5' RACE reads in MiXCR, keeping a single row per CDR3 protein. Of some 200,000 distinct CDR3 sequences in the sample, more than 10% are singletons; the top ten hold 16%. The material sequenced was blood, either unsorted or a sorted T cell fraction (not recorded which). All receptors derive from a male donor with ankylosing spondylitis or in good health (not recorded which). CDR3s include the opening cysteine and the closing phenylalanine or tryptophan. Fields, in order: CDR3 length, J gene, clone size, V gene, D gene, CDR3 DNA, CDR3 protein. D genes are given only for firm matches. Expanded clones are given a class, and other clones once, few, many or no size at all.

CDR3 length: 16
J gene: TRBJ2-7
clone size: .
V gene: TRBV3-1
D gene: .
CDR3 DNA: TGTGCCAGCAGCCCAGGACTTCCATCCCCCTCCTACGAGCAGTACTTC
CDR3 protein: CASSPGLPSPSYEQYF

CDR3 length: 15
J gene: TRBJ2-3
clone size: .
V gene: TRBV4-1
D gene: .
CDR3 DNA: TGCGCCAGCAGAGATGAGCGGGTGGCGCCTGATACGCAGTATTTT
CDR3 protein: CASRDERVAPDTQYF

CDR3 length: 16
J gene: TRBJ2-1
clone size: .
V gene: TRBV5-1
D gene: .
CDR3 DNA: TGCGCCAGCAGCTCCTCGACGGTGAGCTCCTACAATGAGCAGTTCTTC
CDR3 protein: CASSSSTVSSYNEQFF

CDR3 length: 17
J gene: TRBJ2-5
clone size: few
V gene: TRBV7-8
D gene: TRBD2
CDR3 DNA: TGTGCCAGCAGCTTAGTCGGTAGCGGGGGGTCATGGGAGACCCAGTACTTC
CDR3 protein: CASSLVGSGGSWETQYF

CDR3 length: 15
J gene: TRBJ2-4
clone size: few
V gene: TRBV6-1
D gene: .
CDR3 DNA: TGTGCCAGCAGTGAGGGGGTACCATACGGGAACATTCAGTACTTC
CDR3 protein: CASSEGVPYGNIQYF

CDR3 length: 18
J gene: TRBJ1-1
clone size: .
V gene: TRBV23-1
D gene: .
CDR3 DNA: TGCGCCAGCAGTCAATCCAAAAAGTCCTTTAGAGAGAACACTGAAGCTTTCTTT
CDR3 protein: CASSQSKKSFRENTEAFF

CDR3 length: 14
J gene: TRBJ2-7
clone size: few
V gene: TRBV4-2
D gene: TRBD2
CDR3 DNA: TGTGCCAGCAGCTCCCCGGGACTAGTTTCTAAGCAGTACTTC
CDR3 protein: CASSSPGLVSKQYF

CDR3 length: 14
J gene: TRBJ2-7
clone size: few
V gene: TRBV30
D gene: .
CDR3 DNA: TGTGCCTGGAGTGTTGGAGGGGACCCCTACGAGCAGTACTTC
CDR3 protein: CAWSVGGDPYEQYF

CDR3 length: 17
J gene: TRBJ2-2
clone size: few
V gene: TRBV7-9
D gene: .
CDR3 DNA: TGTGCCAGCAGCTTAGGTAGGGGACCGGCGAACACCGGGGAGCTGTTTTTT
CDR3 protein: CASSLGRGPANTGELFF

CDR3 length: 10
J gene: TRBJ2-7
clone size: .
V gene: TRBV27
D gene: .
CDR3 DNA: TGTGCCAGCTCGGGGGACGAGCAGTACTTC
CDR3 protein: CASSGDEQYF

CDR3 length: 14
J gene: TRBJ2-1
clone size: .
V gene: TRBV6-1
D gene: TRBD2
CDR3 DNA: TGTGCCAGCAGTGGGCGGGGGGGCCGAGGTGAGCAGTTCTTC
CDR3 protein: CASSGRGGRGEQFF

CDR3 length: 11
J gene: TRBJ2-1
clone size: few
V gene: TRBV4-2
D gene: .
CDR3 DNA: TGTGCCAGCAGCTTCGCGGATGAGCAGTTCTTC
CDR3 protein: CASSFADEQFF

CDR3 length: 16
J gene: TRBJ1-1
clone size: .
V gene: TRBV7-9
D gene: .
CDR3 DNA: TGTGCCAGCAGCCTAAAAGAGGGGGGTGACGACACTGAAGCTTTCTTT
CDR3 protein: CASSLKEGGDDTEAFF

CDR3 length: 13
J gene: TRBJ1-2
clone size: .
V gene: TRBV12-3/TRBV12-4
D gene: .
CDR3 DNA: TGTGCCAGCAGTCAGGGGTTGGGCTATGGCTACACCTTC
CDR3 protein: CASSQGLGYGYTF

CDR3 length: 12
J gene: TRBJ1-2
clone size: .
V gene: TRBV27
D gene: TRBD1
CDR3 DNA: TGTGCCAGTGGACAGGGGGCGCGGGGCTACACCTTC
CDR3 protein: CASGQGARGYTF

CDR3 length: 14
J gene: TRBJ2-2
clone size: .
V gene: TRBV19
D gene: .
CDR3 DNA: TGTGCCAGTAGTATAGTAGGGGACACCGGGGAGCTGTTTTTT
CDR3 protein: CASSIVGDTGELFF

CDR3 length: 14
J gene: TRBJ2-7
clone size: .
V gene: TRBV7-8
D gene: .
CDR3 DNA: TGTGCCAGCAGCTTACTTGCAGGGCCCAACGAGCAGTACTTC
CDR3 protein: CASSLLAGPNEQYF

CDR3 length: 15
J gene: TRBJ2-5
clone size: many
V gene: TRBV12-3/TRBV12-4
D gene: TRBD2
CDR3 DNA: TGTGCCAGCAAAGTAGCGGGTTCTTTGGGGGAGACCCAGTACTTC
CDR3 protein: CASKVAGSLGETQYF

CDR3 length: 14
J gene: TRBJ2-3
clone size: .
V gene: TRBV20-1
D gene: .
CDR3 DNA: TGCAGTGCCTCGTATGAACTAGGTGCAGATACGCAGTATTTT
CDR3 protein: CSASYELGADTQYF

CDR3 length: 15
J gene: TRBJ2-7
clone size: .
V gene: TRBV9
D gene: TRBD2
CDR3 DNA: TGTGCCACCAGCCCATTTAGCGGGACCTCCTACGAGCAGTACTTC
CDR3 protein: CATSPFSGTSYEQYF

CDR3 length: 18
J gene: TRBJ2-1
clone size: .
V gene: TRBV3-1
D gene: TRBD2
CDR3 DNA: TGTGCCAGCAGCCAAGATGTCCTAGCGGGGTTCTCCTACAATGAGCAGTTCTTC
CDR3 protein: CASSQDVLAGFSYNEQFF

CDR3 length: 13
J gene: TRBJ1-5
clone size: many
V gene: TRBV4-2
D gene: .
CDR3 DNA: TGTGCCAGCAGCCGGCCAGGGGAACAGCCCCAGCATTTT
CDR3 protein: CASSRPGEQPQHF

CDR3 length: 16
J gene: TRBJ2-5
clone size: few
V gene: TRBV19
D gene: .
CDR3 DNA: TGTGCCAGTAGTATACATCTCATCTTTTCTGGTGAGACCCAGTACTTC
CDR3 protein: CASSIHLIFSGETQYF

CDR3 length: 16
J gene: TRBJ2-7
clone size: .
V gene: TRBV7-9
D gene: TRBD1
CDR3 DNA: TGTGCCAGCAGCTCATCCCCCGGGACAGTCCTCTACGAGCAGTACTTC
CDR3 protein: CASSSSPGTVLYEQYF

CDR3 length: 18
J gene: TRBJ2-1
clone size: few
V gene: TRBV3-1
D gene: TRBD2
CDR3 DNA: TGTGCCAGCAGCCAGGGGCTAGCGGGGGGGTTTCGCTACAATGAGCAGTTCTTC
CDR3 protein: CASSQGLAGGFRYNEQFF

CDR3 length: 18
J gene: TRBJ1-1
clone size: many
V gene: TRBV11-3
D gene: .
CDR3 DNA: TGTGCCAGCAGCTTAGATAAGGGAGGGGGAGGGAAGAACACTGAAGCTTTCTTT
CDR3 protein: CASSLDKGGGGKNTEAFF